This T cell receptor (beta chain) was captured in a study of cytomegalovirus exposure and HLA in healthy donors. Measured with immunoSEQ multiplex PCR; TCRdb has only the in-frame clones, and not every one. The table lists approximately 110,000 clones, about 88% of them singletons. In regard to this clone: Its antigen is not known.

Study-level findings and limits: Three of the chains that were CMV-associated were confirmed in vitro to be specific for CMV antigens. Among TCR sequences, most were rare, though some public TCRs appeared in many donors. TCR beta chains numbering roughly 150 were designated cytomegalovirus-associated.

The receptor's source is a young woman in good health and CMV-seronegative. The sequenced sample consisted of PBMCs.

The CDR3, as DNA: TGTGCCAGCAGCCCGACAGGGTTTGGCGACGAGCAGTACTTC. The encoded protein is CASSPTGFGDEQYF. The chain has TRBV6-5 and TRBJ2-7; 7 bases are a match to TRBD1. The trim removed 6 bases at V and 5 bases at J, leaving 10 bases unmatched. Germline lookup yields CDR1 MNHEY and CDR2 SVGAGI. The length of the CDR3 is 14 residues.